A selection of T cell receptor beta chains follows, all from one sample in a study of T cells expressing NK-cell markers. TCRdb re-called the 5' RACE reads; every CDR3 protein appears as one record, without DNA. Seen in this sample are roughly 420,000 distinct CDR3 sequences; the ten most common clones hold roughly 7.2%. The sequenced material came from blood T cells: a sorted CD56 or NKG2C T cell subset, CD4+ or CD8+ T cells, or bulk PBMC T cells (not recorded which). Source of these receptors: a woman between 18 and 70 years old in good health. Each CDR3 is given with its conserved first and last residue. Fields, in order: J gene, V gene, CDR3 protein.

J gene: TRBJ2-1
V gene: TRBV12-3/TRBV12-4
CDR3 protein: CASSLAAGLAYNEQFF

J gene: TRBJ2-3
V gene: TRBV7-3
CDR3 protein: CASSPGPSPPDTQYF

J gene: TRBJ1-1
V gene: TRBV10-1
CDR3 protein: CASRVPDGNTEAFF

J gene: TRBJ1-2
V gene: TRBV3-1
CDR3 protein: CASSQGRLGYTF

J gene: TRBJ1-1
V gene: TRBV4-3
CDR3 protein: CASSQRGGDTEAFF

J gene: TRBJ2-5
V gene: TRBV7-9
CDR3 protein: CASSVPGKETQYF

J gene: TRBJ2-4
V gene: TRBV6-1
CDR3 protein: CASSRTSGLAKNIQYF

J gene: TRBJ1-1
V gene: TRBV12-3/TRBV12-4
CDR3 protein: CASSPWEGTEAFF

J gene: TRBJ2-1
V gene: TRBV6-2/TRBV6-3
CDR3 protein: CASSNTGSSNEQFF

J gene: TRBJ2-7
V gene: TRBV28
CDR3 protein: CASSPGTGPYEQYF

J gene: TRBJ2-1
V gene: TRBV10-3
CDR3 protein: CAITPGQGNEQFF

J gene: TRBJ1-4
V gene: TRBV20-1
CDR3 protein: CSARAGERELFF

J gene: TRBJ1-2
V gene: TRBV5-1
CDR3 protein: CASSPGTDDYGYTF

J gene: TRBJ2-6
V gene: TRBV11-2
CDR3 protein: CASSLQPGANVLTF

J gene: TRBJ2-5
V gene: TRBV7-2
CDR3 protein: CASSLPRYVTQYF

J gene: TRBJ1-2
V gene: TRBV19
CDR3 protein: CASRTGNDYYGYTF

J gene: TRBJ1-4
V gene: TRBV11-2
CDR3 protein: CASRDRRNEKLFF

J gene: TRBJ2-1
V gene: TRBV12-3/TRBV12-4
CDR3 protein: CASSFFRGRVVSSYNEQFF

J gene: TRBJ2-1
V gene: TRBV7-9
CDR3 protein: CASSLMGTSLYNEQFF

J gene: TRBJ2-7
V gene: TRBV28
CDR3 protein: CASSFYRVLNEQYF

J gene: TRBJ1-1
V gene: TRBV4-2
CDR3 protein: CASSPPRQRMNTEAFF

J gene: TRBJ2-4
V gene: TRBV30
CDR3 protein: CAWSVREVQYF

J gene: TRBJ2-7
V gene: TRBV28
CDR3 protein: CASSPGGEYEQYF

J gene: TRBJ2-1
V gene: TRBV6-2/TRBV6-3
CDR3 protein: CASSSGTSGSVGYNEQFF

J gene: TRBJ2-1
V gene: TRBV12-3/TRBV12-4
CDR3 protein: CASTLDGRVNEQFF

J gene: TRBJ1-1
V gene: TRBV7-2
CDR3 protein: CASSLAWGTEHPF

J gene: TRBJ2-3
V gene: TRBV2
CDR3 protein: CASKGVSTDTQYF

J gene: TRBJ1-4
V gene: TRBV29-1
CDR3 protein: CSVGLAGGIEKLFF

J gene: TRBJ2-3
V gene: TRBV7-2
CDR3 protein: CASSLARDNAYADTQYF

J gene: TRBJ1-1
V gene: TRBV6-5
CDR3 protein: CASGRDTEAFF

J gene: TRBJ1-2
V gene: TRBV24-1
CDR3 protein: CATSDQPGQGGVDYGYTF

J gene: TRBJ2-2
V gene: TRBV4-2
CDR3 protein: CASSQESQGISGELFF

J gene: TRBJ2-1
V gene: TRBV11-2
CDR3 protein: CASSLGLFRDEQFF

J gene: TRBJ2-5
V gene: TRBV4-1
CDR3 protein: CASSHSGPGNQETQYF

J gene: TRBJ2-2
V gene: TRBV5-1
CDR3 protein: CASSLELAGAGELFF

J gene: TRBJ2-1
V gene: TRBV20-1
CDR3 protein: CSARGSVSYNEQFF